This T cell receptor beta chain was obtained from a study of cytomegalovirus exposure and HLA in healthy donors. 13 Jbeta primers and 60 Vbeta primers were used for the PCR. Method: immunoSEQ multiplex PCR; TCRdb's copy keeps in-frame clones and lacks some. The sample carries just over 150,000 clones, 85% recorded once. Trimming took off 3 bases at V and 4 bases at J, with 6 bases between the two ends. In germline, CDR1 is SGHNT, CDR2 YYREEE (reference sequence). This CDR3 contains 12 residues. The V gene is TRBV5-4, the J gene TRBJ2-3, with unresolved D. The sequence was obtained from a man younger than 35 in good health and CMV-seropositive. The specimen sequenced was PBMCs. Written as DNA, the CDR3 is TGTGCCAGCAGCTCCAGCGCAGATACGCAGTATTTT. The encoded protein is CASSSSADTQYF.